This entry is about one T cell receptor beta chain. Its specificity is not known. A single record per CDR3 protein comes from TCRdb applying MiXCR to the 5' RACE reads. This table holds some 200,000 distinct CDR3 sequences, around 6.9% found once. V shed 4 bases, J shed 3 bases, and the junction held 25 bases outside the gene matches. This CDR3 has 22 residues. The germline gives CDR1 SGHDT, CDR2 YYEEEE. The source of the sample is a study of identical twins. Regarding the study as a whole: Conclusions relied on cross-sectional statistical analysis, not following the same donors.

Everyone who donated was a healthy Caucasian. The sample was also reused in another study, on yellow fever vaccine responses in identical twins.

The specimen sequenced was memory (CD45RO+) T cells sorted from blood. The chain uses TRBV5-6 and TRBJ1-2; 12 bases map to TRBD1. The sequence was collected from a woman under 30 in good health. The CDR3 DNA sequence: TGTGCCAGCAGCGCCCGTTTTATCGGTGTGGGGACAGGGGGCTTTAATGACTATGGCTACACCTTC. This codes for CASSARFIGVGTGGFNDYGYTF.